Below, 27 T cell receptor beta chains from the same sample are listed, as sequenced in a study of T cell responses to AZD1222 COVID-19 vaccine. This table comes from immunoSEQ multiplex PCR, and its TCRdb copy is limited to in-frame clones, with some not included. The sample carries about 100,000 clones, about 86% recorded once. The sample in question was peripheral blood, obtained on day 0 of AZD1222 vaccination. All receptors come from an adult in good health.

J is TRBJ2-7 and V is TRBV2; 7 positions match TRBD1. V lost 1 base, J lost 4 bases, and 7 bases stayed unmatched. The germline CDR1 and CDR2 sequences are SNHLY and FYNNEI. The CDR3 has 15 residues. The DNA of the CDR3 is TGTGCCAGCAGTGAAGGCCCGGGACAGACGTACGAGCAGTACTTC. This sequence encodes CASSEGPGQTYEQYF. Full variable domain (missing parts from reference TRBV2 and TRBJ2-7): EPEVTQTPSHQVTQMGQEVILRCVPISNHLYFYWYRQILGQKVEFLVSFYNNEISEKSEIFDDQFSVERPDGSNFTLKIRSTKLEDSAMYFCASSEGPGQTYEQYFGPGTRLTVT.

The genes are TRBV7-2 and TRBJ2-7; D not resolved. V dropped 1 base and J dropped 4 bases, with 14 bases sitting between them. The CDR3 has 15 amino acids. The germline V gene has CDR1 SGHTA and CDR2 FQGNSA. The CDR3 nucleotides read TGTGCCAGCAGCTTAGACGCGTCAGGAACTTACGAGCAGTACTTC. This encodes CASSLDASGTYEQYF.

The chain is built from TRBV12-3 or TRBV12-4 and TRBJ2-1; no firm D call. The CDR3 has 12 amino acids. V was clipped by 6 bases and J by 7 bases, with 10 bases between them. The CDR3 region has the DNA TGTGCCAGCAGCTCCAACATGAATGAGCAGTTCTTC. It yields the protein CASSSNMNEQFF.

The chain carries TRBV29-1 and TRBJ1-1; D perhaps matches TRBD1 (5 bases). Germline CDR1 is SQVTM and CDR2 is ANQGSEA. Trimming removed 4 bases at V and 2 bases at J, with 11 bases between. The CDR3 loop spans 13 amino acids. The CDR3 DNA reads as TGCAGCGTTGTTGAGGGGAGTAACACTGAAGCTTTCTTT. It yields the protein CSVVEGSNTEAFF.

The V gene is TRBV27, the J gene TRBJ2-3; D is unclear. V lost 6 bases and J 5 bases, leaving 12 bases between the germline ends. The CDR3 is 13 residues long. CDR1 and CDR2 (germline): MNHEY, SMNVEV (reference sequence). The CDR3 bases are TGTGCCAGCAGCCCCTCAGCGTTAGATACGCAGTATTTT. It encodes CASSPSALDTQYF.

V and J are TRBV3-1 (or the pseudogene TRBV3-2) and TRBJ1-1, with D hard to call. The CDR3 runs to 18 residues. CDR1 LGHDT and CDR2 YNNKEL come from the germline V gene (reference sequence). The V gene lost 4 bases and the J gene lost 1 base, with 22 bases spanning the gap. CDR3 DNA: TGTGCCAGCAGCCCCCCTCGTGGGCTGCTCGGACGGAACACTGAAGCTTTCTTT. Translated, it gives CASSPPRGLLGRNTEAFF.

The CDR3 sequence is CSVEMTRGQTREQYF. The CDR3 DNA is TGCAGCGTTGAAATGACCCGCGGACAGACTAGGGAGCAGTACTTC. The chain uses TRBV29-1 and TRBJ2-7; tentatively, D is TRBD1 or TRBD2 (6 bases each). CDR3 size: 15 residues. Trimming stripped 2 bases from V and 7 bases from J, with 21 bases between. Germline CDR1 reads SQVTM; CDR2 reads ANQGSEA.

CDR3 sequence reads: CASSYQSGGDTQYF. Written as DNA, the CDR3 is TGTGCCAGCAGCTACCAATCTGGAGGGGATACGCAGTATTTT. This chain joins TRBV7-2 and TRBJ2-3; tentative D call: TRBD2 (6 bases). Germline-derived CDR1 and CDR2 are SGHTA and FQGNSA. The CDR3 consists of 14 residues. V dropped 4 bases and J dropped 6 bases, with 14 bases sitting between them.

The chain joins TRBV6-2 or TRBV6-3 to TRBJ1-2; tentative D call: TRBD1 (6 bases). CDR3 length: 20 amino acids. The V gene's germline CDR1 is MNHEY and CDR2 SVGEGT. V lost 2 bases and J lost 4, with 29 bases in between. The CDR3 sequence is CASSYPLWGTGASGSYGYTF. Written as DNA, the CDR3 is TGTGCCAGCAGTTACCCCTTATGGGGGACGGGGGCAAGCGGATCCTATGGCTACACCTTC.

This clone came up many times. CDR3 coding DNA: TGTGCCAGCAGCTTGGGCCCCAGGGACGATCAGCCCCAGCATTTT. It specifies CASSLGPRDDQPQHF. The genes are TRBV5-4 and TRBJ1-5; possible D gene TRBD1, 5 bases. Trimming took 0 bases from V and 5 from J, leaving 12 bases between them. The CDR3 runs to 15 residues. Germline values: CDR1 SGHNT, CDR2 YYREEE (reference sequence).

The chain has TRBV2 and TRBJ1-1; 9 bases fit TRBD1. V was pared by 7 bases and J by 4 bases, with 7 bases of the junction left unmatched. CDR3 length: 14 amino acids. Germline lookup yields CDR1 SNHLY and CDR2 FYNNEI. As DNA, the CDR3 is TGTGCCAGCACCCCGGTGGACAGGGGCACTGAAGCTTTCTTT. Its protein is CASTPVDRGTEAFF.

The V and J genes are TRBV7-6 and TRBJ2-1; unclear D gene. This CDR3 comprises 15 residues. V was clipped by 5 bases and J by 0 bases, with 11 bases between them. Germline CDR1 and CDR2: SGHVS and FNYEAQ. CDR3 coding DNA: TGTGCCAGCAGCAGGGATTACAGCTCCTACAATGAGCAGTTCTTC. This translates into CASSRDYSSYNEQFF.

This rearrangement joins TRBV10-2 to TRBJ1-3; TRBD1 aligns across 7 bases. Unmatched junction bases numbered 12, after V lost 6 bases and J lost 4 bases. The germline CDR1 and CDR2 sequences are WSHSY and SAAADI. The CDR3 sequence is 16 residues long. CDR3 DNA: TGCGCCAGCAGGGAAACAAAGACAGGGAACGGAAACACCATATATTTT. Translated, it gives CASRETKTGNGNTIYF.

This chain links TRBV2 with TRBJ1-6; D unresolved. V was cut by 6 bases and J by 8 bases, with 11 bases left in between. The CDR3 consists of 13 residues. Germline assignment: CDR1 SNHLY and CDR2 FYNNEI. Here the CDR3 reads CASRANRDSPLHF. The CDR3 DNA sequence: TGTGCCAGCAGGGCTAATAGGGATTCACCCCTCCACTTT.

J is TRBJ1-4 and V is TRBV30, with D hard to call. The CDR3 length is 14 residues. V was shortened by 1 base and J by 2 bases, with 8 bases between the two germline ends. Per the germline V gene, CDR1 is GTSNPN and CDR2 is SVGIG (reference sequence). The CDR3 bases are TGTGCCTGGAGTGGGAGGGCTACTAATGAAAAACTGTTTTTT. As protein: CAWSGRATNEKLFF.

CDR3 residues: CASSERGEGEAFF. For the CDR3, the DNA is TGTGCCAGCAGTGAAAGGGGGGAGGGTGAAGCTTTCTTT. The J gene is TRBJ1-1, the V gene TRBV2, with D maybe TRBD1 (6 bases). Germline CDR1 SNHLY, CDR2 FYNNEI. The CDR3 runs 13 residues. The ends were cut back, 2 bases at V and 7 bases at J, with 11 bases in the middle.

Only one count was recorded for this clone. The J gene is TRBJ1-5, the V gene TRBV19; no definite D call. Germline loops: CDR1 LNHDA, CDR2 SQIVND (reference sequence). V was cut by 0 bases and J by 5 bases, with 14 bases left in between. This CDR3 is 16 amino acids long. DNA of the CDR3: TGTGCCAGTAGTATAGAGATGGGTCGATTGGATCAGCCCCAGCATTTT. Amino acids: CASSIEMGRLDQPQHF.

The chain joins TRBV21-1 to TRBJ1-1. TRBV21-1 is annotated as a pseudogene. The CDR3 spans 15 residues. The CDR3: CASSKERGIGTEAFF. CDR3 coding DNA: TGTGCCAGCAGCAAGGAACGAGGGATCGGCACTGAAGCTTTCTTT.

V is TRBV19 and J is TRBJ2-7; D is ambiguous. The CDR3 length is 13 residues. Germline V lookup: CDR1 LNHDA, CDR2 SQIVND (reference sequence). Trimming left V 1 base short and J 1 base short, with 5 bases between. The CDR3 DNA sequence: TGTGCCAGTAGTATAGGCAAGTCCTACGAGCAGTACTTC. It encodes CASSIGKSYEQYF.

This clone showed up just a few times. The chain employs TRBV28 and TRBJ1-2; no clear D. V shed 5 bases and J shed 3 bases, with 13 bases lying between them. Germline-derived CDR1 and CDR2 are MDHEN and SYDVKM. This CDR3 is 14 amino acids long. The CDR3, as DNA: TGTGCCAGCAGTCCCGCGACGGATTACTATGGCTACACCTTC. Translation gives CASSPATDYYGYTF.

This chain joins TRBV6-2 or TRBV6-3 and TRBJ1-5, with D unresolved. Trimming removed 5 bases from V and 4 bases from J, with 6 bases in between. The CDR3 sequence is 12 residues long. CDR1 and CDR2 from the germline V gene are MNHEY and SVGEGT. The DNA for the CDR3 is TGTGCCAGCAGTACAAGTAATCAGCCCCAGCATTTT. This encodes CASSTSNQPQHF.

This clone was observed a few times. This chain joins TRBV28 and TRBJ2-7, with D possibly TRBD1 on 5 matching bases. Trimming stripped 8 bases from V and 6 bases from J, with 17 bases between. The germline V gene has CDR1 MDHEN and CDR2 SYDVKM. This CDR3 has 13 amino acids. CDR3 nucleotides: TGTGCCAGCGTCCCCCCAGGGTCGGGCGAGCAGTACTTC. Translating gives CASVPPGSGEQYF.

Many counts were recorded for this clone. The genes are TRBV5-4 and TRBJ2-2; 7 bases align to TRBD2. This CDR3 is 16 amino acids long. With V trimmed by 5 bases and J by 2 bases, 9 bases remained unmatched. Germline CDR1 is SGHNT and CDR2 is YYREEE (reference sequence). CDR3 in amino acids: CASSDRGAGNTGELFF. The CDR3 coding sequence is TGTGCCAGCAGTGACCGGGGAGCGGGAAACACCGGGGAGCTGTTTTTT.

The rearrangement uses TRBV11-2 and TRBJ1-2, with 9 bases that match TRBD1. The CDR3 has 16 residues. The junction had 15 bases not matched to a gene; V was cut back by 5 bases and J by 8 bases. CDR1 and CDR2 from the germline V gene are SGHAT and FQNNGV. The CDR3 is CASSQSSGTGPEGYTF. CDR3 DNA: TGTGCCAGCAGCCAATCCTCCGGGACAGGGCCGGAGGGCTACACCTTC.

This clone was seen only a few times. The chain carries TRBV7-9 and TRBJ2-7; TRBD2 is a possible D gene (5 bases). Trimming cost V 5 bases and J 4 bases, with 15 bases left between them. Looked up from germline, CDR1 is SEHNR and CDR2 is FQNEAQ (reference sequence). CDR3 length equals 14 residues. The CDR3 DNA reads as TGTGCCAGCAGCCCCTCCCCGGACTGGTACGAGCAGTACTTC. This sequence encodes CASSPSPDWYEQYF.

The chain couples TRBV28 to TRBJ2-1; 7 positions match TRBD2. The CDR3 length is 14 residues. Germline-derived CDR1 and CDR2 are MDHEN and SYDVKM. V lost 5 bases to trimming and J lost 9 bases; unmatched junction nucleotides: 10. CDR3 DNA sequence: TGTGCCAGCAGTCCCGCCGGGGGGAGGGGTGAGCAGTTCTTC. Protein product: CASSPAGGRGEQFF.

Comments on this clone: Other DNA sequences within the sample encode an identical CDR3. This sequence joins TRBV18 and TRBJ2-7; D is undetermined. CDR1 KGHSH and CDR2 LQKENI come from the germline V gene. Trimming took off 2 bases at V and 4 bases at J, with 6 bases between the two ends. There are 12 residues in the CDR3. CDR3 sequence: CASSPGSYEQYF. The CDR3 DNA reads TGTGCCAGCTCACCAGGGTCATACGAGCAGTACTTC. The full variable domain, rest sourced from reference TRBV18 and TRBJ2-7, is NAGVMQNPRHLVRRRGQEARLRCSPMKGHSHVYWYRQLPEEGLKFMVYLQKENIIDESGMPKERFSAEFPKEGPSILRIQQVVRGDSAAYFCASSPGSYEQYFGPGTRLTVT.